The TCR beta chain described here comes from a study of cytomegalovirus exposure and HLA in healthy donors. Study at large: There were roughly 120 million unique TCR beta sequences, drawn from 150 million to 200 million T cells, in an earlier analysis. In terms of ancestry, the Caucasian-associated cluster contained about 81% of the roughly 400 genotyped donors.

The CDR3 is made up of 15 amino acids. Germline lookup yields CDR1 MNHNS and CDR2 SASEGT. The V and J ends lost 8 bases and 0 bases, in that order; junction bases with no gene match: 9. With 60 Vbeta and 13 Jbeta primers, the PCR was carried out. The assay was immunoSEQ multiplex PCR, and TCRdb's table has in-frame clones only and misses some. The sample carries about 110,000 clones, around 74% recorded once. Healthy donors of bone marrow made up the group. This clone has a handful of counts. The clonotype comes from a woman aged 40-49 years in good health and CMV-seropositive. The V gene is TRBV6-1, the J gene TRBJ2-7, with TRBD1 identical over 8 bases. Sequenced material: PBMCs. The CDR3 nucleotides read TGTGCCAGCGATCCGGGACAGGCGAGCTCCTACGAGCAGTACTTC. Translation gives CASDPGQASSYEQYF.